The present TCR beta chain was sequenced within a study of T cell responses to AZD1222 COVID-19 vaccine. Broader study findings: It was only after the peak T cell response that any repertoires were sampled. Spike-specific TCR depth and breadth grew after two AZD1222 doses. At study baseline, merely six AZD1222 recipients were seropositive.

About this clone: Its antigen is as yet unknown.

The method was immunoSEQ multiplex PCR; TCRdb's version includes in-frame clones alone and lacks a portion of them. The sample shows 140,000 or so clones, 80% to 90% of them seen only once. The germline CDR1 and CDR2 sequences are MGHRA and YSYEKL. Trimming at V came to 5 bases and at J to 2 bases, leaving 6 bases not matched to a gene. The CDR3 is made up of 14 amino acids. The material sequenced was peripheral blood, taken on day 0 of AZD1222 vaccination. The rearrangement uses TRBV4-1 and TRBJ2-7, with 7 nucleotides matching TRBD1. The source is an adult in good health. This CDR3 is CASSTQGKTYEQYF. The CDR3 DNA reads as TGCGCCAGCAGCACACAGGGGAAGACCTACGAGCAGTACTTC.